This T cell receptor (beta chain) was captured by sequencing in a study of response to subunit inactivated influenza vaccine. This clonotype was detected only once. TCRdb reanalysed the RT-PCR reads using MiXCR and keeps one entry per CDR3 protein. The data contain more than 550,000 distinct CDR3 sequences, roughly 10% of them singletons. This CDR3 is 14 amino acids long. Unmatched junction bases numbered 7, after V lost 4 bases and J lost 5 bases. CDR1 and CDR2 from the germline V gene are MDHEN and SYDVKM. These same records also appear under a second study, on T cells expressing NK-cell markers. That source notes: A 5'RACE template switching approach incorporating UMIs was used to make TCR beta cDNA. The authors derived TCR beta repertoires from sorted CD3+CD56+NKG2C+, CD3+CD56+NKG2C- and CD3+CD56-NKG2C+ T cells.

The clonotype was recovered from a man aged 45-65 years who received an inactivated influenza vaccine. The sample consisted of PBMCs from blood, taken on the day of vaccination. The J gene is TRBJ2-5, the V gene TRBV28; 7 bases are shared with TRBD2. The CDR3 spells CASSSEGGLETQYF. CDR3 bases: TGTGCCAGCAGTTCTGAGGGAGGGCTGGAGACCCAGTACTTC.